The subject of this entry is one T cell receptor (beta chain). What it recognizes is unknown. PCR was performed a second time for about 6 to 11 cycles using a sample-barcoded 5' primer and a J-beta primer mix. A template-switch adaptor that had 12 random nucleotides put a tag on each cDNA molecule. Sequencing recovered at least 3 million CDR3-containing paired-end reads from each sample. TCRdb re-called the 5' RACE reads through MiXCR, storing one row per CDR3 protein. In the table there are under 700,000 distinct CDR3 sequences, 20% to 30% of which are singletons. The data derive from a study of blood T cells in healthy people across ages. Trimming took 5 bases from V and 8 from J, leaving 12 bases between them. Germline values: CDR1 SQVTM, CDR2 ANQGSEA. The CDR3 totals 11 residues. Study findings and constraints: Older age went with lower TCR beta diversity per million T cells, in a roughly linear way.

The sample was also reused in another study, on T cells of mothers and their children. That study reports: Sequencing returned over 10 million TCR beta CDR3 reads per mother and approximately 3 million per child.

V gene TRBV29-1 combines with J gene TRBJ1-2; TRBD1 might be the D (5 bases). Sequencing input: blood. This sequence originates from a boy aged 10-17 years in good health. In nucleotides, the CDR3 is TGCAGCGTTCTCGGGGCTCGGGGCTACACCTTC. This translates into CSVLGARGYTF.